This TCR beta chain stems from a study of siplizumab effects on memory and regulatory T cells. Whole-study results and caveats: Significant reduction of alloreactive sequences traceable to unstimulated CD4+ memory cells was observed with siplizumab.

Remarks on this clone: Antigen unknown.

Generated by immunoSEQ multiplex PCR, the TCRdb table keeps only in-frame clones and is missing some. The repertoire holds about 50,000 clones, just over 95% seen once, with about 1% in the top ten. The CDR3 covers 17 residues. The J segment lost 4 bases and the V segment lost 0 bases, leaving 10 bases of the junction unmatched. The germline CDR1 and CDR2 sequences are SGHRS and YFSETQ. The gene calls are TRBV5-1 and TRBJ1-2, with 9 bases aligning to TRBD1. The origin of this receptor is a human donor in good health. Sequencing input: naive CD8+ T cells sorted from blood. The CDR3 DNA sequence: TGCGCCAGCAGCTTGGAAGGAACTCCACAGGGGGCCTATGGCTACACCTTC. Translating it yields CASSLEGTPQGAYGYTF.